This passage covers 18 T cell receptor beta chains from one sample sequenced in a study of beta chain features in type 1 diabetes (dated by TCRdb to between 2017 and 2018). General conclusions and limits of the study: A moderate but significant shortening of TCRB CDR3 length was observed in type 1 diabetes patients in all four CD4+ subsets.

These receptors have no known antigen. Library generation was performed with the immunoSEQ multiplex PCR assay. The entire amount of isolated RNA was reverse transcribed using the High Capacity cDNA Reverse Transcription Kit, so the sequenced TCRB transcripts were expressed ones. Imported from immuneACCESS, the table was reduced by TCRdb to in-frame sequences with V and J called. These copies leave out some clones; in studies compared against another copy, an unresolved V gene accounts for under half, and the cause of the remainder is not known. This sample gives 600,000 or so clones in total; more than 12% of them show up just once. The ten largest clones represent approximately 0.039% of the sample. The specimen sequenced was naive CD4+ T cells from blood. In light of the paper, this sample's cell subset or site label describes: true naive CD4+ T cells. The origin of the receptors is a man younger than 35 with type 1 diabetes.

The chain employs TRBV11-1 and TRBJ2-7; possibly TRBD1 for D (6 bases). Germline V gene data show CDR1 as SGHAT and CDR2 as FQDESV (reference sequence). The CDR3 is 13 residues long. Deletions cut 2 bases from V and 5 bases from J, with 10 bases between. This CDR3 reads CASSLTQGHEQYF. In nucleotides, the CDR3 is TGTGCCAGCAGCTTAACACAGGGCCACGAGCAGTACTTC.

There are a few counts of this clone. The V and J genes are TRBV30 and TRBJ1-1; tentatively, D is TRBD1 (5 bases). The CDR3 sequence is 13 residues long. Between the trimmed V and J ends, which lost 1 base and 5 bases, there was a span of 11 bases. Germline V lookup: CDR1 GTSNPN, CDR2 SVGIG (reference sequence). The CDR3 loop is CAWSGGSGTEAFF. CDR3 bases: TGTGCCTGGAGTGGAGGATCAGGGACTGAAGCTTTCTTT. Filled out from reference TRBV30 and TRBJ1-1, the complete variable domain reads SQTIHQWPATLVQPVGSPLSLECTVEGTSNPNLYWYRQAAGRGLQLLFYSVGIGQISSEVPQNLSASRPQDRQFILSSKKLLLSDSGFYLCAWSGGSGTEAFFGQGTRLTVV.

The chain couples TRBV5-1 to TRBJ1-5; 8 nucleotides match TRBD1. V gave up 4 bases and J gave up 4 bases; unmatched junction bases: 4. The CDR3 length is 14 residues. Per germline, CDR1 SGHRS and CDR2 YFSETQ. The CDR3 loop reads CASSIGQGNQPQHF. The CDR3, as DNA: TGCGCCAGCAGCATAGGACAGGGAAATCAGCCCCAGCATTTT.

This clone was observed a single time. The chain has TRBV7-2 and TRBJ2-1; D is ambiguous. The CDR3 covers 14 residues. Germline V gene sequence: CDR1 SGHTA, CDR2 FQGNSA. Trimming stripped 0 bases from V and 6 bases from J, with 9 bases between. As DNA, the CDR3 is TGTGCCAGCAGCTTAGCGCGTAGCCCCAATGAGCAGTTCTTC. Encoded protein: CASSLARSPNEQFF.

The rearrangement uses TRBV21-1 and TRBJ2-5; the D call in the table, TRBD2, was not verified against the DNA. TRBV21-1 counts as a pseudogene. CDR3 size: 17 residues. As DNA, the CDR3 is TGTGCCAGCAGCAAAGAGGGACTAGCGACCGATCGGGAGACCCAGTACTTC. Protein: CASSKEGLATDRETQYF.

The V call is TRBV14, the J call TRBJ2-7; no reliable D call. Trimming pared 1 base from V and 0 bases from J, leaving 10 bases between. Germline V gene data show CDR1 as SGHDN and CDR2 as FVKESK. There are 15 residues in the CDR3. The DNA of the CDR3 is TGTGCCAGCAGCCAAGCGCAGGTGCTCTCCTACGAGCAGTACTTC. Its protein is CASSQAQVLSYEQYF.

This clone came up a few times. CDR3 sequence (DNA): TGTGCCAGCAGTGAATATCAGGGTAGCACAGATACGCAGTATTTT. Its translation: CASSEYQGSTDTQYF. The genes are TRBV6-1 and TRBJ2-3; D perhaps matches TRBD1 (5 bases). CDR1 is MNHNS, CDR2 SASEGT, per germline. The CDR3 runs to 15 residues. V lost 2 bases to trimming and J lost 0 bases, with 9 bases between them.

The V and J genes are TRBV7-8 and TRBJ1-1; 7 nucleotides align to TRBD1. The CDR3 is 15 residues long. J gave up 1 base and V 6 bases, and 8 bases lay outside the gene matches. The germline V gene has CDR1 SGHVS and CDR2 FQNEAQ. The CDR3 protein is CASSQTGAQNTEAFF. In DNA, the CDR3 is TGTGCCAGCAGTCAAACAGGGGCCCAGAACACTGAAGCTTTCTTT.

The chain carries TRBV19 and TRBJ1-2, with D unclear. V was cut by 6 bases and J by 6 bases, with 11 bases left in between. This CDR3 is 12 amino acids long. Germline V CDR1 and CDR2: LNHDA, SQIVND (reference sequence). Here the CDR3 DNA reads TGTGCCAGTAGAAGGAGGGAGGATGGCTACACCTTC. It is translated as CASRRREDGYTF.

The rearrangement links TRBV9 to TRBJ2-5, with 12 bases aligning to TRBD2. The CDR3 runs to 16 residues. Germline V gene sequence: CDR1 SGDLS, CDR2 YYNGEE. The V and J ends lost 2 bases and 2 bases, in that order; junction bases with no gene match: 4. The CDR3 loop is CASSVRLAGDQETQYF. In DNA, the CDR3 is TGTGCCAGCAGCGTTCGACTAGCGGGAGATCAAGAGACCCAGTACTTC. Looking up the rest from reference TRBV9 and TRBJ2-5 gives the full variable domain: DSGVTQTPKHLITATGQRVTLRCSPRSGDLSVYWYQQSLDQGLQFLIQYYNGEERAKGNILERFSAQQFPDLHSELNLSSLELGDSALYFCASSVRLAGDQETQYFGPGTRLLVL.

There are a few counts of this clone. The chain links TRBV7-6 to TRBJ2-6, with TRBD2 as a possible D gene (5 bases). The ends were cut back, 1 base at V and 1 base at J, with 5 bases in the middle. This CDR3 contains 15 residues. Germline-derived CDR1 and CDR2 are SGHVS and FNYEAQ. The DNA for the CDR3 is TGTGCCAGCAGCTTAGGAGGGTCTGGGGCCAACGTCCTGACTTTC. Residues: CASSLGGSGANVLTF.

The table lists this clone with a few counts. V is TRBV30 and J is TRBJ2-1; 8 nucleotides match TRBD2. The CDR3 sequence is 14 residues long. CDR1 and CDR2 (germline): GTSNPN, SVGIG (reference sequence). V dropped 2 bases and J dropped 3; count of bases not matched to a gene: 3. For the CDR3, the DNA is TGTGCCTGGAGTACCGGGGGGGTCTACAATGAGCAGTTCTTC. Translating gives CAWSTGGVYNEQFF. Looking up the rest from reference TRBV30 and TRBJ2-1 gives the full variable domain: SQTIHQWPATLVQPVGSPLSLECTVEGTSNPNLYWYRQAAGRGLQLLFYSVGIGQISSEVPQNLSASRPQDRQFILSSKKLLLSDSGFYLCAWSTGGVYNEQFFGPGTRLTVL.

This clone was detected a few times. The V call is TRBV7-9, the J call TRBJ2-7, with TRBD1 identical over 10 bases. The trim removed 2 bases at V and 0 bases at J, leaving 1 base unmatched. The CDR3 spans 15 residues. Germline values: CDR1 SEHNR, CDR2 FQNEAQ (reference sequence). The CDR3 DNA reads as TGTGCCAGCAGCTTACGGACAGGGGGCTCCTACGAGCAGTACTTC. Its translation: CASSLRTGGSYEQYF.

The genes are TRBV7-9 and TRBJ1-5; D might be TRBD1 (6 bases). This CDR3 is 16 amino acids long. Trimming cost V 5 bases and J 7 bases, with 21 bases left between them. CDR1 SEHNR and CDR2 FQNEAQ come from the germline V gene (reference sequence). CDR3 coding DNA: TGTGCCAGCAGCGCCGGCGCGAGGGGGGGAAACCAGCCCCAGCATTTT. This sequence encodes CASSAGARGGNQPQHF.

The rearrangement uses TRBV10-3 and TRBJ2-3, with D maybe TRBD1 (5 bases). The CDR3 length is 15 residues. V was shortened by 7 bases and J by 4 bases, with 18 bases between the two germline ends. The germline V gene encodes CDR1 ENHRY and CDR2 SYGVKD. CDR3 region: CAIKDSQGSADTQYF. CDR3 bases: TGTGCCATCAAGGATTCCCAGGGCTCGGCAGATACGCAGTATTTT.

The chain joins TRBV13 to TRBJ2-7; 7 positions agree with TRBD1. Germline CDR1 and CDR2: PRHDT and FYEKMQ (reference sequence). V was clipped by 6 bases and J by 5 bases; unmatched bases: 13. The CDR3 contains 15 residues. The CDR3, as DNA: TGTGCCAGCAGGCCGACAGGGCGTTTAGGGGACGAGCAGTACTTC. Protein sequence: CASRPTGRLGDEQYF.

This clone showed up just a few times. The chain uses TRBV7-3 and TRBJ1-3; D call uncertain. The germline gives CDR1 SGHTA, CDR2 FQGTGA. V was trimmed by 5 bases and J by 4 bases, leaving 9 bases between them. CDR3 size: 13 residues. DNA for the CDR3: TGTGCCAGCAGCGCCTCAGACGGAAACACCATATATTTT. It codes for CASSASDGNTIYF.

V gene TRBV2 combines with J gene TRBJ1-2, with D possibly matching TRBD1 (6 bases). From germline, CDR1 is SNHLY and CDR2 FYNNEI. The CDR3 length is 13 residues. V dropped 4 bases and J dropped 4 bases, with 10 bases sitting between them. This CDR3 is CASSGDKTYGYTF. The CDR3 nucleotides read TGTGCCAGCAGTGGGGACAAGACCTATGGCTACACCTTC.